Below, 11 T cell receptor beta chains from the same sample are listed, as sequenced in a study of a mutant IDH1 vaccine in newly diagnosed glioma. Data came from immunoSEQ multiplex PCR; TCRdb stores just in-frame clones and leaves some out. The sample holds tens of thousands of clones, about 90% seen once. Time point in this sample: week 47, end of study. Topical imiquimod was applied with each vaccine dose, which held 300 ug of mutant IDH1 20-mer peptide. Antigens of these TCRs are unknown. Sequences were derived from PBMCs, sampled from a glioma patient whose treatment included an IDH1 peptide vaccine. The receptors come from a woman in her fifties or sixties with glioma.

This clone was recorded only once. V and J are TRBV6-4 and TRBJ2-2; D may be TRBD1 (5 bases). V gave up 6 bases and J gave up 1 base, with 6 bases separating them. CDR1 and CDR2 (germline): MRHNA, SNTAGT. There are 13 residues in the CDR3. Here the CDR3 DNA reads TGTGCCAGCAGAGGGGAGAACACCGGGGAGCTGTTTTTT. It is translated as CASRGENTGELFF.

The chain employs TRBV4-1 and TRBJ1-1, with D hard to call. The germline V gene encodes CDR1 MGHRA and CDR2 YSYEKL. Trimming cost V 4 bases and J 1 base, with 10 bases left between them. The CDR3 is 14 residues long. The CDR3 DNA sequence: TGCGCCAGCAGCCCTCATTTTGGGAACACTGAAGCTTTCTTT. It specifies CASSPHFGNTEAFF.

The chain employs TRBV19 and TRBJ2-1, with 7 bases aligning to TRBD2. Germline V lookup: CDR1 LNHDA, CDR2 SQIVND (reference sequence). The length of the CDR3 is 16 residues. V was pared by 5 bases and J by 4 bases, with 11 bases of the junction left unmatched. The CDR3 is CASSGGRASGYNEQFF. CDR3 sequence (DNA): TGTGCCAGTAGTGGGGGGAGGGCTAGCGGTTACAATGAGCAGTTCTTC.

The chain joins TRBV7-6 to TRBJ2-2; maybe TRBD2 (8 bases). This CDR3 contains 18 residues. The V gene's germline CDR1 is SGHVS and CDR2 FNYEAQ. With 5 bases removed from V and 3 bases from J, the gap between germline ends came to 22 bases. CDR3 in DNA: TGTGCCAGCAGCCACGACAGGGAGCGGGAGTGGGACACCGGGGAGCTGTTTTTT. It encodes CASSHDREREWDTGELFF.

The chain combines TRBV5-6 with TRBJ2-1, with 11 bases identical to TRBD2. V dropped 0 bases and J dropped 0; count of bases not matched to a gene: 5. Per germline, CDR1 SGHDT and CDR2 YYEEEE. The CDR3 is 18 residues long. CDR3 residues: CASSLGGLAVSSYNEQFF. The CDR3 DNA follows: TGTGCCAGCAGCTTGGGGGGACTAGCGGTGAGCTCCTACAATGAGCAGTTCTTC.

The rearrangement joins TRBV19 to TRBJ1-1, with D perhaps TRBD1 (5 bases). The V and J ends lost 3 bases and 0 bases respectively, with 8 bases between them. Germline values: CDR1 LNHDA, CDR2 SQIVND (reference sequence). CDR3 size: 14 residues. The CDR3 region has the DNA TGTGCCAGTAGTATGGTCAGGGTGAACACTGAAGCTTTCTTT. This sequence encodes CASSMVRVNTEAFF.

This chain joins TRBV28 and TRBJ2-7; D is unresolved. This CDR3 contains 11 residues. Trimming cost V 3 bases and J 4 bases, with 4 bases left between them. The germline V gene has CDR1 MDHEN and CDR2 SYDVKM. CDR3 residues: CASSLRYEQYF. CDR3 DNA sequence: TGTGCCAGCAGTTTGAGGTACGAGCAGTACTTC.

This clone was observed once. The chain couples TRBV27 to TRBJ1-1, with 7 nucleotides matching TRBD1. The germline gives CDR1 MNHEY, CDR2 SMNVEV (reference sequence). The CDR3 extends over 14 amino acids. V shed 6 bases, J shed 3 bases, and the junction held 7 bases outside the gene matches. CDR3: CASRKGALDTEAFF. DNA for the CDR3: TGTGCCAGCAGGAAGGGGGCTCTGGACACTGAAGCTTTCTTT.

The J gene is TRBJ2-6, the V gene TRBV6-1, with D tentatively TRBD2 (6 bases). Germline loops: CDR1 MNHNS, CDR2 SASEGT. The germline V and J ends were trimmed by 2 bases and 1 base, with 18 bases remaining between them. The CDR3 length is 19 residues. Here the CDR3 DNA reads TGTGCCAGCAGTGAAAATAGGCCCTTCGGGGGTTCTGGGGCCAACGTCCTGACTTTC. Encoded protein: CASSENRPFGGSGANVLTF.

This clone was recorded a few times. The rearrangement links TRBV28 to TRBJ2-5; a possible D gene is TRBD2 (6 bases). CDR1 and CDR2 (germline): MDHEN, SYDVKM. This CDR3 contains 14 residues. Trimming left V 4 bases short and J 4 bases short, with 13 bases between. The CDR3 region is CASSYGRPSETQYF. The CDR3 bases are TGTGCCAGCAGTTACGGGAGACCCTCAGAGACCCAGTACTTC.

The J gene is TRBJ2-5, the V gene TRBV15, with D perhaps matching TRBD1 or TRBD2 (5 bases each). The J call may be faulty, since TRBJ2-7 better matches the DNA end. The CDR3 sequence is 14 residues long. The germline gives CDR1 LNHNV, CDR2 YYDKDF (reference sequence). This CDR3 is CATSRGGRDHEQYF. The CDR3 DNA is TGTGCCACCAGCAGAGGAGGCAGGGACCACGAGCAGTACTTC.